One sample yielded the 27 T cell receptor beta chains listed below, sequenced in a study of blood T cell repertoires in COVID-19. The assay was immunoSEQ multiplex PCR, and TCRdb's table has in-frame clones only and misses some. The table lists about 160,000 clones, over 75% of them singletons. Specimen: peripheral blood. These receptors were obtained from a man older than 75 with COVID-19, enrolled during active disease.

The chain couples TRBV5-1 to TRBJ2-2; TRBD1 aligns across 10 bases. V shed 2 bases, J shed 0 bases, and the junction held 7 bases outside the gene matches. Germline V gene data show CDR1 as SGHRS and CDR2 as YFSETQ. The CDR3 is 18 amino acids. CDR3 in DNA: TGCGCCAGCAGCTTACTGACAGGGGGCCCTTCGAACACCGGGGAGCTGTTTTTT. The encoded protein is CASSLLTGGPSNTGELFF.

The chain links TRBV5-1 to TRBJ1-1; TRBD1 matches 7 bases. Germline CDR1 and CDR2: SGHRS and YFSETQ. This CDR3 is built from 14 residues. Trimming cost V 0 bases and J 6 bases; bases outside gene matches: 5. DNA of the CDR3: TGCGCCAGCAGCTTGGAAGGGGGACAGCCTGAAGCTTTCTTT. Translation: CASSLEGGQPEAFF.

The rearrangement links TRBV6-5 to TRBJ2-7; 8 bases map to TRBD1. The CDR3 covers 12 residues. Per the germline V gene, CDR1 is MNHEY and CDR2 is SVGAGI. The V and J ends lost 8 bases and 6 bases, in that order; junction bases with no gene match: 6. The CDR3 DNA is TGTGCCAGCCAACGCGACAGGGGCGAGCAGTACTTC. It translates to CASQRDRGEQYF.

The CDR3 bases are TGTGCCAGCACCTCCACAGCAGGGCCCTACAATGAGCAGTTCTTC. Its translation is CASTSTAGPYNEQFF. V usage is TRBV7-2 and J usage is TRBJ2-1, with D possibly TRBD1 on 5 matching bases. Germline CDR1 reads SGHTA; CDR2 reads FQGNSA. This CDR3 contains 15 residues. V gave up 7 bases and J gave up 2 bases, with 15 bases separating them.

This chain uses TRBV18 with TRBJ2-2; TRBD2 agrees at 7 bases. V was clipped by 6 bases and J by 4 bases; unmatched bases: 2. The CDR3 sequence is 13 residues long. Germline V CDR1 and CDR2: KGHSH, LQKENI. The CDR3, as DNA: TGTGCCAGCTCGGGGGGGATCACCGGGGAGCTGTTTTTT. Translated, it gives CASSGGITGELFF.

The chain links TRBV5-5 to TRBJ2-5, with unresolved D. Trimming stripped 0 bases from V and 3 bases from J, with 6 bases between. The CDR3 runs 13 residues. Per the germline V gene, CDR1 is SGHKS and CDR2 is YYEKEE (reference sequence). CDR3 sequence reads: CASSLGAEETQYF. In nucleotides, the CDR3 is TGTGCCAGCAGCTTGGGGGCCGAAGAGACCCAGTACTTC.

V usage is TRBV10-3 and J usage is TRBJ2-1; D not certain. Trimming cost V 0 bases and J 0 bases, with 12 bases left between them. The CDR3 contains 17 residues. Germline CDR1 is ENHRY and CDR2 is SYGVKD. CDR3 bases: TGTGCCATCAGTGAGTCATGGGCAGCAAGCTCCTACAATGAGCAGTTCTTC. This gives the protein CAISESWAASSYNEQFF.

The gene calls are TRBV14 and TRBJ2-2, with TRBD2 matching 12 bases. Germline loops: CDR1 SGHDN, CDR2 FVKESK. Trimming took 1 base from V and 11 from J; bases not matched to a gene: 8. This CDR3 is 16 amino acids long. The CDR3 loop reads CASSQAPWTSGVELFF. The CDR3 bases are TGTGCCAGCAGCCAAGCCCCCTGGACTAGCGGGGTTGAGCTGTTTTTT.

The rearrangement links TRBV3-1 (or the pseudogene TRBV3-2) to TRBJ2-5; maybe TRBD2 (7 bases). CDR3 length equals 15 residues. Germline values: CDR1 LGHDT, CDR2 YNNKEL (reference sequence). The V gene lost 1 base and the J gene lost 4 bases, with 13 bases spanning the gap. The CDR3 DNA follows: TGTGCCAGCAGCCAAGGGCGGGGGCTAGGAGAGACCCAGTACTTC. Translation gives CASSQGRGLGETQYF.

This chain links TRBV6-5 with TRBJ2-7; possible D gene TRBD2, 7 bases. This CDR3 is built from 13 residues. Trimming shortened V by 8 bases and J by 0 bases, and 11 bases separated the two germline ends. Germline CDR1 reads MNHEY; CDR2 reads SVGAGI. The CDR3 coding sequence is TGTGCCAGCCAAGGGGGGGGCTCCTACGAGCAGTACTTC. This translates into CASQGGGSYEQYF.

The CDR3: CASSLEGQGFQPQHF. DNA for the CDR3: TGCGCCAGCAGCTTGGAGGGACAGGGTTTTCAGCCCCAGCATTTT. V is TRBV5-1 and J is TRBJ1-5, with 9 bases lining up with TRBD1. The junction had 4 bases not matched to a gene; V was cut back by 0 bases and J by 6 bases. The CDR3 totals 15 residues. Per the germline V gene, CDR1 is SGHRS and CDR2 is YFSETQ.

The chain employs TRBV5-1 and TRBJ2-4, with TRBD1 matching 9 bases. The CDR3 contains 14 residues. The V gene end was trimmed by 5 bases and the J gene end by 13 bases; junction bases not matched to a gene: 13. Germline assignment: CDR1 SGHRS and CDR2 YFSETQ. The CDR3 DNA is TGCGCCAGCAGAGAAGAACCGGGACAGGGCTTACAGTACTTC. It yields the protein CASREEPGQGLQYF. Filled out from reference TRBV5-1 and TRBJ2-4, the complete variable domain reads KAGVTQTPRYLIKTRGQQVTLSCSPISGHRSVSWYQQTPGQGLQFLFEYFSETQRNKGNFPGRFSGRQFSNSRSEMNVSTLELGDSALYLCASREEPGQGLQYFGAGTRLSVL.

The rearrangement joins TRBV28 to TRBJ2-5; 7 positions match TRBD2. Trimming removed 5 bases from V and 2 bases from J; junction bases left unmatched: 8. CDR1 is MDHEN and CDR2 is SYDVKM in the germline V gene. This CDR3 has 15 amino acids. The CDR3 coding sequence is TGTGCCAGCAGTATACGGGGGGACCTACAAGAGACCCAGTACTTC. It encodes CASSIRGDLQETQYF.

This clone appeared a single time. V gene TRBV6-1 combines with J gene TRBJ1-5; tentatively, D is TRBD1 (6 bases). Deletions cut 3 bases from V and 2 bases from J, with 11 bases between. The CDR3 is 15 amino acids. The germline V gene has CDR1 MNHNS and CDR2 SASEGT. The CDR3 sequence: CASSEGALGNQPQHF. The CDR3 DNA follows: TGTGCCAGCAGTGAGGGGGCGTTAGGCAATCAGCCCCAGCATTTT.

This rearrangement joins TRBV2 to TRBJ1-2, with 7 bases lining up with TRBD1. Trimming cost V 7 bases and J 2 bases; bases outside gene matches: 4. This CDR3 is built from 13 residues. Germline assignment: CDR1 SNHLY and CDR2 FYNNEI. The CDR3 nucleotides are TGTGCCAGCATCCGGGACAGCAACTATGGCTACACCTTC. This codes for CASIRDSNYGYTF.

The chain combines TRBV5-8 with TRBJ1-1, with no clear D. The germline gives CDR1 SGHTS, CDR2 YDEGEE. V was cut by 0 bases and J by 6 bases, with 12 bases left in between. CDR3 length: 14 residues. CDR3 coding DNA: TGTGCCAGCAGCTTGGCCGGGGTTGACCCTGAAGCTTTCTTT. It encodes CASSLAGVDPEAFF. Together with reference TRBV5-8 and TRBJ1-1, the CDR3 gives the full variable domain: EAGVTQSPTHLIKTRGQQATLRCSPISGHTSVYWYQQALGLGLQFLLWYDEGEERNRGNFPPRFSGRQFPNYSSELNVNALELEDSALYLCASSLAGVDPEAFFGQGTRLTVV.

V is TRBV7-8 and J is TRBJ1-5; 7 nucleotides agree with TRBD1. The germline V gene has CDR1 SGHVS and CDR2 FQNEAQ. The CDR3 is 19 residues long. V lost 2 bases, J lost 0 bases, and 13 bases stayed unmatched. The CDR3 here is CASSLPRAGGRNSNQPQHF. The CDR3, as DNA: TGTGCCAGCAGCTTACCGAGGGCAGGGGGTAGGAATAGCAATCAGCCCCAGCATTTT.

The genes are TRBV4-2 and TRBJ1-2; TRBD1 matches 9 bases. The CDR3 totals 14 residues. Germline V gene lookup returns CDR1 LGHNA and CDR2 YNFKEQ. The V segment lost 1 base and the J segment 3 bases; nucleotides outside the gene matches: 0. The CDR3 nucleotides read TGTGCCAGCAGCCAAGGGACAGGGGACTATGGCTACACCTTC. This translates into CASSQGTGDYGYTF.

The chain couples TRBV18 to TRBJ1-2, with a weak D call TRBD1 (6 bases). In germline, CDR1 is KGHSH, CDR2 LQKENI. V lost 3 bases and J 4 bases, leaving 9 bases between the germline ends. The CDR3 is 13 residues long. The CDR3 DNA is TGTGCCAGCTCACCGGACAGTTCCTATGGCTACACCTTC. It specifies CASSPDSSYGYTF.

The chain links TRBV2 to TRBJ1-4, with 7 bases identical to TRBD1. From germline, CDR1 is SNHLY and CDR2 FYNNEI. Losses at the gene ends were 6 bases for V and 2 bases for J; bases not matched to a gene: 6. The length of the CDR3 is 15 residues. Here the CDR3 reads CASRADRDTNEKLFF. The DNA for the CDR3 is TGTGCCAGCAGGGCAGACAGGGATACTAATGAAAAACTGTTTTTT. The complete variable domain, with remaining parts taken from reference TRBV2 and TRBJ1-4, reads EPEVTQTPSHQVTQMGQEVILRCVPISNHLYFYWYRQILGQKVEFLVSFYNNEISEKSEIFDDQFSVERPDGSNFTLKIRSTKLEDSAMYFCASRADRDTNEKLFFGSGTQLSVL.

The chain couples TRBV19 to TRBJ2-2, with D possibly matching TRBD2 (6 bases). This CDR3 region has 14 residues. Germline CDR1 and CDR2: LNHDA and SQIVND (reference sequence). Trimming stripped 8 bases from V and 5 bases from J, with 15 bases between. The CDR3 reads CASRLGGGTGELFF. CDR3 sequence (DNA): TGTGCCAGTCGTCTCGGGGGAGGAACCGGGGAGCTGTTTTTT. Complete variable domain (other parts from reference TRBV19 and TRBJ2-2): DGGITQSPKYLFRKEGQNVTLSCEQNLNHDAMYWYRQDPGQGLRLIYYSQIVNDFQKGDIAEGYSVSREKKESFPLTVTSAQKNPTAFYLCASRLGGGTGELFFGEGSRLTVL.

In its sample, this clone was seen a few times. The chain employs TRBV28 and TRBJ1-2; 7 bases are a match to TRBD1. V was pared by 5 bases and J by 5 bases, with 5 bases of the junction left unmatched. Germline CDR1 reads MDHEN; CDR2 reads SYDVKM. The CDR3 contains 13 residues. The CDR3 DNA reads TGTGCCAGCAGTCCGGACAGGAATTATGGCTACACCTTC. The encoded protein is CASSPDRNYGYTF.

The chain carries TRBV19 and TRBJ1-2; D gene ambiguous. The V gene's germline CDR1 is LNHDA and CDR2 SQIVND (reference sequence). The ends were cut back, 3 bases at V and 1 base at J, with 12 bases in the middle. The CDR3 runs to 15 residues. CDR3 sequence reads: CASSMSRTNNYGYTF. CDR3 coding DNA: TGTGCCAGTAGTATGAGTCGCACCAATAACTATGGCTACACCTTC.

This chain links TRBV5-6 with TRBJ1-5; the D gene is possibly TRBD1 (5 bases). With 2 bases removed from V and 6 bases from J, the gap between germline ends came to 15 bases. This CDR3 has 15 amino acids. Germline V gene sequence: CDR1 SGHDT, CDR2 YYEEEE. In DNA, the CDR3 is TGTGCCAGCAGCTTCCGCGGGACCGTTAGTCAGCCCCAGCATTTT. This translates into CASSFRGTVSQPQHF.

This rearrangement joins TRBV18 to TRBJ1-2, with a weak D call TRBD1 (5 bases). V shed 1 base and J shed 7 bases, with 16 bases lying between them. This CDR3 region has 15 residues. In germline, CDR1 is KGHSH, CDR2 LQKENI. CDR3 region: CASSPQSMRGVGYTF. DNA for the CDR3: TGTGCCAGCTCACCACAGTCGATGCGGGGGGTTGGCTACACCTTC.

The rearrangement joins TRBV19 to TRBJ2-2; 7 bases fit TRBD1. The CDR3 loop spans 14 amino acids. With V trimmed by 10 bases and J by 4 bases, 9 bases remained unmatched. Germline V gives CDR1 LNHDA, CDR2 SQIVND (reference sequence). DNA of the CDR3: TGTGCCACACTCCGGGACAGCTTCACCGGGGAGCTGTTTTTT. Residues: CATLRDSFTGELFF. Together with reference TRBV19 and TRBJ2-2, the CDR3 gives the full variable domain: DGGITQSPKYLFRKEGQNVTLSCEQNLNHDAMYWYRQDPGQGLRLIYYSQIVNDFQKGDIAEGYSVSREKKESFPLTVTSAQKNPTAFYLCATLRDSFTGELFFGEGSRLTVL.

The rearrangement joins TRBV6-1 to TRBJ1-1; weak D call: TRBD1 (6 bases). Trimming shortened V by 7 bases and J by 6 bases, and 18 bases separated the two germline ends. Germline CDR1 and CDR2: MNHNS and SASEGT. CDR3 length equals 14 residues. CDR3 sequence reads: CASTPPPGGSEAFF. In nucleotides, the CDR3 is TGTGCCAGCACGCCCCCACCGGGGGGCTCTGAAGCTTTCTTT.